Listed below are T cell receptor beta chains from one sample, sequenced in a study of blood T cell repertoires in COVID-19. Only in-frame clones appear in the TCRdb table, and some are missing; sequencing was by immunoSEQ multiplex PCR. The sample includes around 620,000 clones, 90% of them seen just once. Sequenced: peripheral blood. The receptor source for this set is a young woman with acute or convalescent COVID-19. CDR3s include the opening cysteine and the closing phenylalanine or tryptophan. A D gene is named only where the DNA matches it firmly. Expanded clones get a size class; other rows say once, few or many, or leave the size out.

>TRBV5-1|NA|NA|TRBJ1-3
CASRLDSTGNTIYF
TGCGCCAGTAGGTTGGACAGCACTGGAAACACCATATATTTT
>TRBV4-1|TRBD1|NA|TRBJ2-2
CASRQPLRDRDNTGELFF
TGCGCCAGCAGACAACCCCTCCGGGACAGGGACAACACCGGGGAGCTGTTTTTT
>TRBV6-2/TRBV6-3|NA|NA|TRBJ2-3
CASSQGKDTQYF
TGTGCCAGCAGCCAGGGGAAAGATACGCAGTATTTT
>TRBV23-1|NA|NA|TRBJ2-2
CASSQSSEWRDANTGELFF
TGCGCCAGCAGTCAATCATCGGAATGGCGGGACGCGAACACCGGGGAGCTGTTTTTT
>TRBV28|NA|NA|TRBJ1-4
CASSYRLPNEKLFF
TGTGCCAGCAGTTACAGGCTCCCTAATGAAAAACTGTTTTTT
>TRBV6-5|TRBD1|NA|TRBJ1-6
CASRKQGGDNSPLHF
TGTGCCAGCAGGAAGCAGGGGGGAGATAATTCACCCCTCCACTTT
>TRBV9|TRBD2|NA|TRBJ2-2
CASSTDSGEQTGELFF
TGTGCCAGCAGCACCGATAGCGGGGAACAAACCGGGGAGCTGTTTTTT
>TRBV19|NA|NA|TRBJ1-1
CASSWTLGTVAFF
TGTGCCAGTTCTTGGACGCTTGGGACTGTAGCTTTCTTT
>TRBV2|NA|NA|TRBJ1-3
CASGDEAGGNTIYF
TGTGCCAGCGGGGATGAAGCGGGAGGAAACACCATATATTTT
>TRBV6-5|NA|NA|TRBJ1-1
CATRVAGGAFTEAFF
TGTGCCACCAGGGTAGCGGGGGGCGCGTTCACTGAAGCTTTCTTT
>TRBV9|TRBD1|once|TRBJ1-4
CASSQRTGRNEKLFF
TGTGCCAGCAGCCAAAGGACAGGAAGAAATGAAAAACTGTTTTTT
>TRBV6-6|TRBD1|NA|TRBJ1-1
CASSQRTGNTEAFF
TGTGCCAGCAGTCAACGGACAGGGAACACTGAAGCTTTCTTT
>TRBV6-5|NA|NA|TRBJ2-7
CASSYGSWRTYEQYF
TGTGCCAGCAGTTACGGGTCGTGGAGAACCTACGAGCAGTACTTC
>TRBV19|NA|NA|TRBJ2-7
CASSILAGVAYEQYF
TGTGCCAGTAGTATACTCGCAGGGGTTGCCTACGAGCAGTACTTC
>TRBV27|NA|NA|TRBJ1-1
CASSLYDTNLNEAFF
TGTGCCAGCAGTTTATACGACACGAACCTCAATGAAGCTTTCTTT
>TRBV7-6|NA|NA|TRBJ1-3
CASSPQGSGNTIYF
TGTGCCAGCAGCCCGCAGGGCTCTGGAAACACCATATATTTT
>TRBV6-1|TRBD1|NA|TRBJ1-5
CASTRDRGNNQPQHF
TGTGCCAGCACCAGAGACAGGGGTAACAATCAGCCCCAGCATTTT
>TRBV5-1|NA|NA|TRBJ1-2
CASSLAAGLGYTF
TGCGCCAGCAGCTTGGCGGCAGGGCTGGGGTACACCTTC
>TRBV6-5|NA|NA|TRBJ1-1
CASITITQRAFF
TGTGCCAGCATCACAATTACGCAGCGAGCTTTCTTT
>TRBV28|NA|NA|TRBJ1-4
CASRFWDTGKLFF
TGTGCCAGCAGGTTCTGGGACACGGGAAAACTGTTTTTT
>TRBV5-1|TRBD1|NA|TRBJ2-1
CASSPSGTGIDEQFF
TGCGCCAGCAGCCCAAGCGGGACAGGGATCGATGAGCAGTTCTTC
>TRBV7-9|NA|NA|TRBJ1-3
CASSLAPGISGNTIYF
TGTGCCAGCAGCTTAGCGCCGGGTATCTCTGGAAACACCATATATTTT
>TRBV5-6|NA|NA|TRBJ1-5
CASSARGVTQPQHF
TGTGCCAGCAGTGCCAGGGGAGTAACTCAGCCCCAGCATTTT
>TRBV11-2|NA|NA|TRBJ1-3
CASSLWGSSGNTIYF
TGTGCCAGCAGCTTATGGGGCAGCTCTGGAAACACCATATATTTT
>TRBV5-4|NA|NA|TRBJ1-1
CASSSTRGNTEAFF
TGTGCCAGCAGCTCTACGCGGGGGAACACTGAAGCTTTCTTT
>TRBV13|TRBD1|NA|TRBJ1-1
CASSSDRDTEAFF
TGTGCCAGCAGCTCGGACAGGGACACTGAAGCTTTCTTT
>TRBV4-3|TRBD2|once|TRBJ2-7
CASSPGAGVIYEQYF
TGCGCCAGCAGCCCCGGAGCGGGGGTAATATACGAGCAGTACTTC
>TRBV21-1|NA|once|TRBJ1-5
CASRSSLPRGFSNQPQHF
TGTGCCAGCAGATCCTCCCTCCCCAGGGGGTTTAGCAATCAGCCCCAGCATTTT
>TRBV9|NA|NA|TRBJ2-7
CASSVGYGSSSYEQYF
TGTGCCAGCAGCGTAGGGTACGGGAGTAGCTCCTACGAGCAGTACTTC
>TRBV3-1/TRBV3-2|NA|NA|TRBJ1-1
CASSPQMNTEAFF
TGTGCCAGCAGCCCCCAAATGAACACTGAAGCTTTCTTT
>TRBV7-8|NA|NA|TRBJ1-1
CASSLSGAQGDEAFF
TGTGCCAGCAGCTTAAGTGGTGCACAGGGAGATGAAGCTTTCTTT
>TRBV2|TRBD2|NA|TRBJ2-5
CASRLSGGARSSQYF
TGTGCCAGCAGACTTAGCGGGGGGGCCCGATCGTCCCAGTACTTC
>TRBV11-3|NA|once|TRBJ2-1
CASSKPPRAGGDVYYNEQFF
TGTGCCAGCAGCAAACCCCCTCGAGCTGGCGGCGACGTGTACTACAATGAGCAGTTCTTC
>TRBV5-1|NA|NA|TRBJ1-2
CASSPDSNGYTF
TGCGCCAGCAGCCCGGACTCAAATGGCTACACCTTC
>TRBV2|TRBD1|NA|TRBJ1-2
CASSADRGVSYGYTF
TGTGCCAGCAGTGCTGACAGGGGGGTATCTTATGGCTACACCTTC
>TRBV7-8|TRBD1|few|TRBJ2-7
CASSLRRDRDYEQYF
TGTGCCAGCAGCTTACGCCGGGACAGAGACTACGAGCAGTACTTC
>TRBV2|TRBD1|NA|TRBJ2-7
CASRETGINEQYF
TGTGCCAGCAGAGAGACAGGGATCAACGAGCAGTACTTC
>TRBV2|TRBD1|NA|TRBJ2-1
CASTPRDRDIDEQFF
TGTGCCAGCACCCCCCGGGACAGGGACATCGATGAGCAGTTCTTC
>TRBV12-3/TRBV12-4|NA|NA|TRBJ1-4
CASSYQGEKLFF
TGTGCCAGCAGTTACCAGGGGGAAAAACTGTTTTTT
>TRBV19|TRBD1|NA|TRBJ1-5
CASSLRDSGNQPQHF
TGTGCCAGTAGTCTCCGGGACAGTGGAAATCAGCCCCAGCATTTT
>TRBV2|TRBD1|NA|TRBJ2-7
CASGRDRGRLGEQYF
TGTGCCAGCGGCCGGGACAGGGGGCGCCTTGGTGAGCAGTACTTC
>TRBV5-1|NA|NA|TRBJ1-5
CASSEGYYSNQPQHF
TGCGCCAGCAGCGAAGGTTACTATAGCAATCAGCCCCAGCATTTT
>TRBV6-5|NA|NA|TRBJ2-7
CASNSGTVGYEQYF
TGTGCCAGCAACTCCGGGACTGTAGGCTACGAGCAGTACTTC
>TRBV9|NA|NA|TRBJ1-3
CASSARGERDTIYF
TGTGCCAGCAGCGCCCGCGGGGAACGGGACACCATATATTTT
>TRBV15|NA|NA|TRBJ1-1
CATSSSGLSNTEAFF
TGTGCCACCAGCAGTTCCGGACTCTCGAACACTGAAGCTTTCTTT
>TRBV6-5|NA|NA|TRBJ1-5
CASSSTGLPQHF
TGTGCCAGCAGTTCCACAGGATTGCCCCAGCATTTT
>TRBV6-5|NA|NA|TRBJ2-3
CASSFAGTHTDTQYF
TGTGCCAGCAGTTTCGCGGGGACTCACACAGATACGCAGTATTTT
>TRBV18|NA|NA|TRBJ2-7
CASSPTQDYEQYF
TGTGCCAGCTCACCAACCCAGGACTACGAGCAGTACTTC
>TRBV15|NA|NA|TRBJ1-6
CATSDSYNSPLHF
TGTGCCACCTCGGACAGCTATAATTCACCCCTCCACTTT